These T cell receptor beta chains were read from a single sample in a study of cytomegalovirus exposure and HLA in healthy donors. Profiling relied on immunoSEQ multiplex PCR, and the TCRdb table lists in-frame clones only, not all of them. The table has about 130,000 clones, around nine tenths seen once. The sequencing sample was made of PBMCs. The receptor source for this set is a man aged 25-45 years in good health and CMV-seronegative. The CDR3 runs from the conserved cysteine through the conserved F or W. D genes are given only for firm matches. Not all rows give a size; the values are once, few, many and, for expanded clones, a class.

j_call v_call d_call clone_size cdr3_aa cdr3_nt
TRBJ1-2 TRBV9 . . CASSASSSGNYGYTF TGTGCCAGCAGCGCGTCATCTTCGGGTAACTATGGCTACACCTTC
TRBJ1-1 TRBV19 . . CASSISSLVAFF TGTGCCAGTAGTATCAGTTCCCTGGTGGCTTTCTTT
TRBJ2-1 TRBV18 . . CASSPPTLNEQFF TGTGCCAGCTCACCACCGACATTGAATGAGCAGTTCTTC
TRBJ1-1 TRBV4-2 . . CASSQVADRIHEDTEAFF TGTGCCAGCAGCCAAGTGGCCGACAGGATACATGAGGACACTGAAGCTTTCTTT
TRBJ1-4 TRBV28 TRBD1 . CASSVLQGAVGEKLFF TGTGCCAGCAGTGTCCTACAGGGGGCCGTTGGGGAAAAACTGTTTTTT
TRBJ1-1 TRBV28 . . CASSHSGLNTEAFF TGTGCCAGCAGTCATTCCGGTTTGAACACTGAAGCTTTCTTT
TRBJ1-1 TRBV29-1 . . CSVGAFENTEAFF TGCAGCGTTGGAGCCTTCGAGAACACTGAAGCTTTCTTT
TRBJ1-5 TRBV28 TRBD1 once CASSLIVGQVLGNQPQHF TGTGCCAGCAGTTTAATCGTGGGACAGGTACTAGGAAATCAGCCCCAGCATTTT
TRBJ1-1 TRBV19 . . CASTQSLGVNTEAFF TGTGCCAGTACCCAATCTCTAGGGGTTAACACTGAAGCTTTCTTT
TRBJ1-2 TRBV6-1 . . CASSEWGRVHGYTF TGTGCCAGCAGTGAGTGGGGCAGGGTGCATGGCTACACCTTC
TRBJ2-7 TRBV6-6 TRBD1 . CASRPPGQGVHEQYF TGTGCCAGCAGACCACCGGGACAGGGGGTTCACGAGCAGTACTTC
TRBJ2-7 TRBV4-2 TRBD1 . CASSPLTGTGEYEQYF TGTGCCAGCAGCCCCTTGACCGGGACAGGGGAATACGAGCAGTACTTC
TRBJ2-1 TRBV6-5 TRBD1 . CASSYRTGLGEQFF TGTGCCAGCAGTTACCGGACAGGGTTGGGTGAGCAGTTCTTC
TRBJ2-1 TRBV11-2 TRBD2 . CASSIGGARNEQFF TGTGCCAGCAGCATCGGGGGGGCGAGGAATGAGCAGTTCTTC
TRBJ2-7 TRBV28 . . CASSSWVTASGYEQYF TGTGCCAGCAGCTCTTGGGTGACAGCGAGTGGCTACGAGCAGTACTTC
TRBJ2-1 TRBV18 TRBD2 . CASSRRLAGDYNEQFF TGTGCCAGCTCCCGCCGACTAGCGGGGGACTACAATGAGCAGTTCTTC
TRBJ1-6 TRBV28 TRBD1 . CASSSGQGASPLHF TGTGCCAGCAGCTCGGGACAGGGGGCTTCACCCCTCCACTTT
TRBJ2-6 TRBV5-6 . . CASSLAGTGANVLTF TGTGCCAGCAGCTTGGCGGGTACTGGGGCCAACGTCCTGACTTTC
TRBJ1-2 TRBV27 TRBD1 . CASSRGGSGYTF TGTGCCAGCAGTCGAGGGGGCAGTGGCTACACCTTC
TRBJ2-7 TRBV23-1 TRBD1 . CASSQPPEGEGADEQYF TGCGCCAGCAGTCAACCCCCCGAAGGCGAGGGGGCAGACGAGCAGTACTTC
TRBJ2-7 TRBV2 TRBD1 . CASNGQGYEQYF TGTGCCAGCAATGGACAGGGCTACGAGCAGTACTTC
TRBJ2-7 TRBV6-5 TRBD1 . CASSYSTGAYEQYF TGTGCCAGCAGTTACTCGACAGGGGCTTACGAGCAGTACTTC
TRBJ1-6 TRBV4-1 TRBD1 . CASSQETGARNSPLHF TGCGCCAGCAGCCAAGAGACAGGGGCTCGTAATTCACCCCTCCACTTT
TRBJ2-1 TRBV18 TRBD1 . CASSPRDRHNEQFF TGTGCCAGCTCACCGCGGGACAGGCACAATGAGCAGTTCTTC
TRBJ2-1 TRBV28 TRBD2 . CASSLQPGLAGGEFF TGTGCCAGCAGTCTTCAACCGGGACTAGCGGGGGGGGAGTTCTTC
TRBJ2-7 TRBV11-2 TRBD1 . CASSLATGGEQYF TGTGCCAGCAGCTTAGCAACAGGGGGCGAGCAGTACTTC
TRBJ2-2 TRBV19 . . CASSRKTGRVTGELFF TGTGCCAGTAGTAGGAAGACAGGACGGGTCACCGGGGAGCTGTTTTTT
TRBJ2-1 TRBV5-1 TRBD2 . CASNTGTSPNEQFF TGCGCCAGCAATACCGGGACTAGTCCCAATGAGCAGTTCTTC
TRBJ2-3 TRBV5-6 TRBD1 . CASSRTGVGDTQYF TGTGCCAGCAGCCGAACAGGGGTTGGTGATACGCAGTATTTT
TRBJ2-7 TRBV5-4 . . CASSGGRGEYF TGTGCCAGCAGCGGGGGCAGGGGCGAGTACTTC
TRBJ2-1 TRBV11-3 TRBD1 . CASSFGQGNSYNEQFF TGTGCCAGCAGCTTTGGACAGGGGAACTCCTACAATGAGCAGTTCTTC
TRBJ2-7 TRBV5-4 . once CASSLISGSLGF TGTGCCAGCAGCTTAATTTCCGGGTCACTTGGGTTC
TRBJ1-2 TRBV7-2 . . CASSLGTGLGYGYTF TGTGCCAGCAGCTTAGGTACGGGACTGGGCTATGGCTACACCTTC
TRBJ2-6 TRBV2 . . CASSALRQGSYSGANVLTF TGTGCCAGCAGTGCCCTACGACAAGGTTCATACTCTGGGGCCAACGTCCTGACTTTC
TRBJ2-1 TRBV9 TRBD2 . CASSVEAGGREQFF TGTGCCAGCAGCGTAGAAGCGGGGGGGCGCGAGCAGTTCTTC
TRBJ1-1 TRBV29-1 TRBD1 . CSADREATEAFF TGCAGCGCAGACAGGGAGGCAACTGAAGCTTTCTTT
TRBJ1-4 TRBV4-1 TRBD1 . CASSQGQGALGEKLFF TGCGCCAGCAGCCAAGGGCAGGGGGCGCTTGGTGAAAAACTGTTTTTT
TRBJ1-1 TRBV28 . . CASSSWPRSTEAFF TGTGCCAGCAGTAGTTGGCCGAGGTCCACTGAAGCTTTCTTT
TRBJ1-4 TRBV28 . . CAHNGQGAFAHTFF TGTGCCCATAACGGGCAGGGCGCGTTTGCCCACACGTTTTTT
TRBJ1-1 TRBV5-1 . . CASSSDLSGAFF TGCGCCAGCAGCTCGGATCTCTCGGGAGCTTTCTTT
TRBJ1-3 TRBV2 . . CASSVTGLNGNTIYF TGTGCCAGCAGTGTGACAGGCCTAAACGGAAACACCATATATTTT
TRBJ2-3 TRBV5-8 . . CASIRTGGTDTQYF TGTGCCAGCATTCGAACCGGGGGCACAGATACGCAGTATTTT
TRBJ2-5 TRBV7-8 TRBD2 . CASSLTSGVKETQYF TGTGCCAGCAGCCTGACTAGCGGCGTAAAAGAGACCCAGTACTTC
TRBJ1-2 TRBV7-2 TRBD1 once CASSQGDRVGGYTF TGTGCCAGCAGCCAGGGGGACAGGGTCGGAGGCTACACCTTC
TRBJ1-4 TRBV4-3 . . CASSQDLDRPGGEKLFF TGCGCCAGCAGCCAAGATCTCGACAGGCCGGGAGGGGAAAAACTGTTTTTT
TRBJ1-5 TRBV18 TRBD1 . CASSAGQAGGWPQHF TGTGCCAGCTCAGCGGGACAGGCCGGGGGTTGGCCCCAGCATTTT